The 27 T cell receptor beta chains presented below share a single source sample, sequenced in a study of naive and memory T cell subsets. Both TRBC1 and TRBC2 were covered by a beta constant-region primer of two equimolar oligonucleotides. Four rounds of PCR amplified the ligated cDNA using nested alpha and beta constant-region primers plus SP2. TCRdb re-derived calls from the UMI-ligation and nested PCR reads in MiXCR, one entry per CDR3 protein. This table has more than 100,000 distinct CDR3 sequences, approximately 37% appearing once. Material: central memory CD4+ T cells from blood. The receptors here all came from a human donor in good health.

The rearrangement joins TRBV5-1 to TRBJ2-3; D is undetermined. The germline CDR1 and CDR2 sequences are SGHRS and YFSETQ. V was shortened by 1 base and J by 0 bases, with 12 bases between the two germline ends. The CDR3 has 16 amino acids. The CDR3 reads CASSLQSFASTDTQYF. The CDR3, as DNA: TGCGCCAGCAGCTTGCAGAGCTTCGCTAGCACAGATACGCAGTATTTT.

The rearrangement links TRBV27 to TRBJ1-2; possible D gene TRBD1, 5 bases. V lost 3 bases to trimming and J lost 4 bases, with 15 bases between them. The CDR3 totals 15 residues. From germline, CDR1 is MNHEY and CDR2 SMNVEV (reference sequence). The CDR3 DNA sequence: TGTGCCAGCAGTTTTTCCCAAACAGGTGGCTATGGCTACACCTTC. Residues: CASSFSQTGGYGYTF.

The V gene is TRBV7-9, the J gene TRBJ2-3, with 7 positions matching TRBD1. CDR1 and CDR2 from the germline V gene are SEHNR and FQNEAQ (reference sequence). The CDR3 contains 16 residues. V was clipped by 6 bases and J by 6 bases; unmatched bases: 15. CDR3 residues: CASRRGQSLRSDTQYF. The CDR3 nucleotides read TGTGCCAGCAGACGGGGACAGAGTTTAAGGTCGGATACGCAGTATTTT.

This clonotype was picked up a small number of times. CDR3 sequence: CASRKDAGEQYF. In DNA form, the CDR3 reads TGTGCCAGCCGTAAAGACGCGGGGGAGCAGTACTTC. V is TRBV3-1 and J is TRBJ2-7; tentatively, D is TRBD2 (6 bases). Germline CDR1 LGHDT, CDR2 YNNKEL (reference sequence). The CDR3 loop spans 12 amino acids. Trimming cost V 8 bases and J 7 bases, with 15 bases left between them.

This clonotype has more than one count but fewer than ten. The chain links TRBV9 to TRBJ2-1; no definite D call. From germline, CDR1 is SGDLS and CDR2 YYNGEE. V was trimmed by 0 bases and J by 4 bases, leaving 11 bases between them. CDR3 length: 15 amino acids. CDR3 in DNA: TGTGCCAGCAGCGTAGAGCTTGGTTCATACAATGAGCAGTTCTTC. As protein: CASSVELGSYNEQFF.

CDR3 DNA: TGTGCCAGCACTAGACCGGGGAATTCACCCCTCCACTTT. Protein product: CASTRPGNSPLHF. The V gene is TRBV27, the J gene TRBJ1-6; unclear D gene. Germline V gives CDR1 MNHEY, CDR2 SMNVEV (reference sequence). This CDR3 has 13 amino acids. The V and J ends lost 7 bases and 7 bases respectively, with 11 bases between them.

This clonotype occurred a few times. This chain connects TRBV7-2 to TRBJ2-5; no reliable D call. Germline V gene sequence: CDR1 SGHTA, CDR2 FQGNSA. This CDR3 is 14 amino acids long. Deletions cut 2 bases from V and 1 base from J, with 8 bases between. DNA of the CDR3: TGTGCCAGCAGCTTATATCCGACCCAAGAGACCCAGTACTTC. This codes for CASSLYPTQETQYF.

The genes are TRBV30 and TRBJ1-2; D may be TRBD1 (6 bases). This CDR3 spans 14 amino acids. V was shortened by 1 base and J by 4 bases, with 13 bases between the two germline ends. CDR1 is GTSNPN and CDR2 is SVGIG in the germline V gene (reference sequence). The CDR3 region is CAWSATQGRYGYTF. CDR3 DNA sequence: TGTGCCTGGAGTGCAACACAGGGACGCTATGGCTACACCTTC. The full variable domain, with the rest looked up from reference TRBV30 and TRBJ1-2, is SQTIHQWPATLVQPVGSPLSLECTVEGTSNPNLYWYRQAAGRGLQLLFYSVGIGQISSEVPQNLSASRPQDRQFILSSKKLLLSDSGFYLCAWSATQGRYGYTFGSGTRLTVV.

The chain is built from TRBV28 and TRBJ1-1; perhaps TRBD1 as D (6 bases). Germline V gene data show CDR1 as MDHEN and CDR2 as SYDVKM. Trimming took 1 base from V and 4 from J, leaving 10 bases between them. The CDR3 length is 14 residues. The CDR3 loop is CASSLSGGLTEAFF. The CDR3 nucleotides are TGTGCCAGCAGTTTATCGGGGGGGCTCACTGAAGCTTTCTTT.

V gene TRBV3-1 combines with J gene TRBJ2-3; D not resolved. V shed 2 bases and J shed 6 bases, with 9 bases lying between them. CDR1 is LGHDT, CDR2 YNNKEL, per germline (reference sequence). The CDR3 runs to 13 residues. The CDR3 nucleotides are TGTGCCAGCAGCCAACTAGGCCACGATACGCAGTATTTT. Translating gives CASSQLGHDTQYF.

This chain uses TRBV25-1 with TRBJ1-5; 9 bases agree with TRBD1. Germline CDR1 and CDR2: MGHDK and SYGVNS. The length of the CDR3 is 16 residues. J gave up 1 base and V 6 bases, and 7 bases lay outside the gene matches. The CDR3: CASRGTGPLSNQPQHF. CDR3 bases: TGTGCCAGCAGAGGGACAGGGCCTTTGAGCAATCAGCCCCAGCATTTT.

V gene TRBV6-1 combines with J gene TRBJ2-5, with 9 bases lining up with TRBD2. This CDR3 comprises 15 residues. Germline V CDR1 and CDR2: MNHNS, SASEGT. J lost 7 bases, V lost 5 bases, and 11 bases had no gene match. This CDR3 reads CASSPRGGGAGTQYF. CDR3 DNA sequence: TGTGCCAGCAGTCCGCGGGGGGGTGGGGCAGGGACCCAGTACTTC.

This chain links TRBV30 with TRBJ2-1; tentatively, D is TRBD1 or TRBD2 (5 bases each). From germline, CDR1 is GTSNPN and CDR2 SVGIG (reference sequence). The CDR3 is made up of 14 amino acids. V was trimmed by 3 bases and J by 4 bases, leaving 13 bases between them. The CDR3 region is CAWRGVQMYNEQFF. The CDR3 DNA reads as TGTGCCTGGAGGGGGGTACAAATGTACAATGAGCAGTTCTTC.

This rearrangement joins TRBV18 to TRBJ2-2; TRBD2 might be the D (5 bases). Trimming removed 1 base from V and 2 bases from J, with 8 bases in between. CDR1 is KGHSH and CDR2 is LQKENI in the germline V gene. This CDR3 has 15 residues. CDR3 DNA sequence: TGTGCCAGCTCACCACTCCGGGGTAACACCGGGGAGCTGTTTTTT. Translating it yields CASSPLRGNTGELFF.

This sequence joins TRBV7-2 and TRBJ2-2; a possible D gene is TRBD1 (5 bases). Trimming pared 0 bases from V and 4 bases from J, leaving 9 bases between. The CDR3 has 15 amino acids. The germline V gene has CDR1 SGHTA and CDR2 FQGNSA. CDR3: CASSLARTSTGELFF. The CDR3 nucleotides read TGTGCCAGCAGCTTAGCGAGGACAAGCACCGGGGAGCTGTTTTTT.

A few counts support this clonotype. The V gene is TRBV4-1, the J gene TRBJ2-2, with D perhaps TRBD1 or TRBD2 (5 bases each). This CDR3 region has 17 residues. Deletions cut 2 bases from V and 6 bases from J, with 19 bases between. Germline V gene sequence: CDR1 MGHRA, CDR2 YSYEKL. This chain's CDR3 is CASSQLQPKEGPGELFF. The CDR3 DNA follows: TGCGCCAGCAGCCAACTTCAACCCAAAGAGGGACCCGGGGAGCTGTTTTTT.

This CDR3 reads CASRAGLAGDDEQFF. The CDR3 DNA is TGTGCCAGCAGGGCCGGACTAGCGGGAGACGATGAGCAGTTCTTC. The V gene is TRBV6-2 or TRBV6-3, the J gene TRBJ2-1; 13 bases line up with TRBD2. Germline V gene lookup returns CDR1 MNHEY and CDR2 SVGEGT. The V and J ends lost 6 bases and 8 bases, in that order; junction bases with no gene match: 7. The CDR3 runs 15 residues.

The rearrangement joins TRBV12-3 or TRBV12-4 to TRBJ1-1; D call uncertain. Trimming left V 2 bases short and J 11 bases short, with 15 bases between. The CDR3 runs 13 residues. For the CDR3, the DNA is TGTGCCAGCAGTTTAAAGGAGGCCAGTCAGGCTTTCTTT. This sequence encodes CASSLKEASQAFF.

As to this clonotype: A much larger clone lies a single base off, so this may be a read error. The rearrangement uses TRBV20-1 and TRBJ2-7; D is possibly TRBD1 or TRBD2 (6 bases each). The CDR3 consists of 12 residues. Germline loops: CDR1 DFQATT, CDR2 SNEGSKA (reference sequence). CDR3 loop: CSARDDPGGPGF. DNA for the CDR3: TGCAGTGCTAGAGATGACCCCGGGGGCCCAGGCTTC.

The chain couples TRBV9 to TRBJ2-2, with TRBD1 matching over 7 bases. V dropped 2 bases and J dropped 8; count of bases not matched to a gene: 6. The CDR3 contains 14 residues. Germline V gives CDR1 SGDLS, CDR2 YYNGEE. CDR3 in DNA: TGTGCCAGCAGCGTGACAGGGCTAGGGGGGGAGCTGTTTTTT. It yields the protein CASSVTGLGGELFF.

Only one count was recorded for this clonotype. The chain recombines TRBV24-1 with TRBJ2-2; D remains ambiguous. The V gene's germline CDR1 is KGHDR and CDR2 SFDVKD. Trimming cost V 6 bases and J 8 bases, with 15 bases left between them. The length of the CDR3 is 14 residues. The chain's CDR3 is CATSPLRATGELFF. CDR3 in DNA: TGTGCCACCAGTCCCCTACGGGCAACGGGGGAGCTGTTTTTT.

This clonotype has at least ten counts. The chain has TRBV27 and TRBJ1-2, with D uncertain. This CDR3 has 13 amino acids. Trimming removed 4 bases at V and 2 bases at J, with 8 bases between. Germline lookup yields CDR1 MNHEY and CDR2 SMNVEV (reference sequence). The CDR3 DNA reads TGTGCCAGCAGTTCGGAGGGAAACTATGGCTACACCTTC. Protein sequence: CASSSEGNYGYTF.

The rearrangement joins TRBV28 to TRBJ2-7, with 9 bases matching TRBD2. The germline CDR1 and CDR2 sequences are MDHEN and SYDVKM. The CDR3 runs to 14 residues. With V trimmed by 5 bases and J by 2 bases, 4 bases remained unmatched. CDR3 sequence: CASSILAGTYEQYF. In DNA, the CDR3 is TGTGCCAGCAGTATCCTAGCGGGAACCTACGAGCAGTACTTC.

The chain joins TRBV5-5 to TRBJ1-1; D is uncertain. This CDR3 spans 16 amino acids. Trimming cost V 2 bases and J 5 bases, with 19 bases left between them. Germline values: CDR1 SGHKS, CDR2 YYEKEE (reference sequence). The CDR3 loop is CASSFKARARFTEAFF. The DNA for the CDR3 is TGTGCCAGCAGCTTCAAGGCCCGGGCCCGGTTTACTGAAGCTTTCTTT.

The chain has TRBV20-1 and TRBJ1-2, with unresolved D. The V gene lost 6 bases and the J gene lost 2 bases, with 13 bases spanning the gap. CDR3 length equals 13 residues. Germline values: CDR1 DFQATT, CDR2 SNEGSKA (reference sequence). This CDR3 reads CSAQKDRNYGYTF. CDR3 DNA sequence: TGCAGTGCCCAGAAGGACCGAAACTATGGCTACACCTTC.

The chain employs TRBV7-8 and TRBJ1-6, with TRBD1 identical over 7 bases. This CDR3 has 15 residues. The junction had 7 bases not matched to a gene; V was cut back by 1 base and J by 10 bases. Germline loops: CDR1 SGHVS, CDR2 FQNEAQ. This chain's CDR3 is CASSLGRGLGSPLHF. The CDR3 DNA is TGTGCCAGCAGCTTAGGAAGGGGGCTAGGGTCACCCCTCCACTTT.

V gene TRBV29-1 combines with J gene TRBJ2-1; a weak D match, TRBD1 (5 bases). V was shortened by 8 bases and J by 7 bases, with 9 bases between the two germline ends. In germline, CDR1 is SQVTM, CDR2 ANQGSEA. This CDR3 is 10 amino acids long. The CDR3 here is CSQGRNEQFF. The DNA of the CDR3 is TGCAGCCAGGGTAGGAATGAGCAGTTCTTC.